A single T cell receptor beta chain is shown here with its context. The sample originates from a study of blood T cell repertoires in COVID-19. TCRdb's copy holds only in-frame clones and misses some; the assay was immunoSEQ multiplex PCR. The sample consists of 250,000 to 350,000 clones, roughly 80% of them appearing once. Unmatched junction bases numbered 12, after V lost 4 bases and J lost 8 bases. The CDR3 sequence is 15 residues long. CDR1 SGHKS and CDR2 YYEKEE come from the germline V gene (reference sequence). Sequenced sample: peripheral blood. V gene TRBV5-5 combines with J gene TRBJ1-3, with TRBD1 matching over 7 bases. This clonotype was sampled from a human donor with COVID-19, enrolled during active disease. The donor label of this sample is uncertain. CDR3 coding DNA: TGTGCCAGCAGCCAGACAGGGATTAGTTCGGACACCATATATTTT. This translates into CASSQTGISSDTIYF.